This T cell receptor (beta chain) was recorded in a study of response to subunit inactivated influenza vaccine. Study conclusions and caveats: After each seasonal influenza vaccination, few new T cells are recruited, the authors suggested.

Trimming at V came to 4 bases and at J to 2 bases, leaving 7 bases not matched to a gene. The germline gives CDR1 SGHRS, CDR2 YFSETQ. The CDR3 covers 16 residues. TCRdb recomputed calls from the RT-PCR reads with MiXCR, one row per CDR3 protein. The data hold approximately 290,000 distinct CDR3 sequences, with approximately 21% observed a single time. With regard to this clonotype: Its antigen is unidentified.

The input for sequencing was PBMCs from blood, taken 21 months after vaccination. This sequence was found in a man aged 50-75 years who received an inactivated influenza vaccine. This rearrangement joins TRBV5-1 to TRBJ2-7, with TRBD2 identical over 12 bases. CDR3 sequence: CASSQLAGGGTYEQYF. The CDR3 nucleotides read TGCGCCAGCAGCCAACTAGCGGGAGGTGGCACCTACGAGCAGTACTTC.